A single sample is the source of the 19 T cell receptor beta chains below, sequenced in a study of blood T cell repertoires in COVID-19. Produced via immunoSEQ multiplex PCR; TCRdb's table is partial and in-frame only. In the table there are about 68,000 clones, 85% to 90% of which are singletons. Sequenced input: peripheral blood. Receptors originate from a man aged 50-60 years with acute or convalescent COVID-19.

V and J are TRBV11-3 and TRBJ2-7; D may be TRBD2 (5 bases). Trimming removed 3 bases from V and 3 bases from J, with 12 bases in between. Germline V lookup: CDR1 SGHNT, CDR2 YENEEA. This CDR3 spans 14 amino acids. CDR3 sequence reads: CASSFEGADYEQYF. The CDR3 DNA follows: TGTGCCAGCAGCTTTGAGGGTGCCGACTACGAGCAGTACTTC.

The CDR3 sequence is CASSLGGQNTGELFF. In DNA form, the CDR3 reads TGCGCCAGCAGCTTGGGAGGACAGAACACCGGGGAGCTGTTTTTT. The chain joins TRBV5-1 to TRBJ2-2, with D maybe TRBD1 (5 bases). This CDR3 is built from 15 residues. Germline V gene sequence: CDR1 SGHRS, CDR2 YFSETQ. Between the trimmed V and J ends, which lost 0 bases and 1 base, there was a span of 7 bases.

CDR3 residues: CASTAQGLGTEAFF. The CDR3 nucleotides are TGTGCCAGCACCGCACAGGGGCTGGGCACTGAAGCTTTCTTT. This chain links TRBV7-9 with TRBJ1-1, with 7 bases matching TRBD1. CDR1 and CDR2 (germline): SEHNR, FQNEAQ (reference sequence). This CDR3 region has 14 residues. Germline trimming cut 7 bases from V and 4 bases from J; bases unmatched to any gene: 9.

CDR3 loop: CASSQVGVSGNTIYF. CDR3 nucleotide sequence: TGCGCCAGCAGCCAAGTGGGCGTCTCTGGAAACACCATATATTTT. The rearrangement uses TRBV4-1 and TRBJ1-3; D gene unclear. The CDR3 has 15 residues. Germline V CDR1 and CDR2: MGHRA, YSYEKL. V lost 1 base, J lost 0 bases, and 7 bases lay in between.

This chain uses TRBV5-4 with TRBJ2-5, with 9 bases fitting TRBD1. The CDR3 has 15 residues. Germline V gene lookup returns CDR1 SGHNT and CDR2 YYREEE (reference sequence). Trimming took 4 bases from V and 4 from J; bases not matched to a gene: 8. CDR3 residues: CASSGPGQGLETQYF. In DNA form, the CDR3 reads TGTGCCAGCAGCGGACCGGGACAGGGATTAGAGACCCAGTACTTC. The entire variable domain, with the rest obtained from reference TRBV5-4 and TRBJ2-5, is as follows: ETGVTQSPTHLIKTRGQQVTLRCSSQSGHNTVSWYQQALGQGPQFIFQYYREEENGRGNFPPRFSGLQFPNYSSELNVNALELDDSALYLCASSGPGQGLETQYFGPGTRLLVL.

The chain recombines TRBV5-6 with TRBJ1-3; 7 positions match TRBD1. Germline values: CDR1 SGHDT, CDR2 YYEEEE. After removal of 5 bases from V and 0 bases from J, the junction contained 5 bases not matched to a gene. The CDR3 covers 15 residues. For the CDR3, the DNA is TGTGCCAGCAGGTGGGGACAGAACTCTGGAAACACCATATATTTT. Amino acids: CASRWGQNSGNTIYF.

Written as DNA, the CDR3 is TGTGCCACGACCTCACAGGGGGGCAATCAGCCCCAGCATTTT. Its translation is CATTSQGGNQPQHF. V gene TRBV19 combines with J gene TRBJ1-5, with 8 bases matching TRBD1. CDR1 and CDR2 from the germline V gene are LNHDA and SQIVND (reference sequence). The CDR3 extends over 14 amino acids. The V and J ends lost 10 bases and 2 bases, in that order; junction bases with no gene match: 7.

V gene TRBV5-1 combines with J gene TRBJ1-2; D is possibly TRBD1 (5 bases). The V end was cut by 4 bases, the J end by 1 base, with 14 bases between. This CDR3 contains 15 residues. The germline V gene encodes CDR1 SGHRS and CDR2 YFSETQ. CDR3 residues: CASSPGEGLNYGYTF. The CDR3 bases are TGCGCCAGCAGCCCGGGGGAGGGCCTTAACTATGGCTACACCTTC.

The rearrangement joins TRBV19 to TRBJ1-2, with D tentatively TRBD1 (6 bases). Looked up from germline, CDR1 is LNHDA and CDR2 is SQIVND (reference sequence). The germline V and J ends were trimmed by 6 bases and 7 bases, with 24 bases remaining between them. The CDR3 has 16 amino acids. The CDR3 is CASSPKLGQPPSGYTF. The CDR3 DNA reads TGTGCCAGTAGCCCGAAACTGGGACAACCGCCGAGTGGCTACACCTTC.

This clone was found once. J is TRBJ2-1 and V is TRBV24-1, with TRBD1 as a possible D gene (6 bases). The CDR3 extends over 13 amino acids. Germline CDR1 KGHDR, CDR2 SFDVKD. The V end was cut by 2 bases, the J end by 10 bases, with 11 bases between. The CDR3 region has the DNA TGTGCCACCAGTGATTCCGACAGGACAGAGCAGTTCTTC. Translation: CATSDSDRTEQFF.

The rearrangement links TRBV6-4 to TRBJ1-6; 7 bases fit TRBD1. Per germline, CDR1 MRHNA and CDR2 SNTAGT. The CDR3 extends over 15 amino acids. V was pared by 2 bases and J by 6 bases, with 4 bases of the junction left unmatched. This CDR3 is CASSDPGQPNSPLHF. The CDR3 DNA reads TGTGCCAGCAGTGACCCGGGACAGCCTAATTCACCCCTCCACTTT.

V gene TRBV5-8 combines with J gene TRBJ2-7; TRBD1 aligns across 10 bases. The CDR3 length is 15 residues. Losses at the gene ends were 5 bases for V and 4 bases for J; bases not matched to a gene: 9. Germline V CDR1 and CDR2: SGHTS, YDEGEE. The CDR3 DNA sequence: TGTGCCAGCAGTACTACGGGACAGGGGCTATACGAGCAGTACTTC. Its translation is CASSTTGQGLYEQYF.

This chain connects TRBV2 to TRBJ1-6, with TRBD1 identical over 9 bases. Germline CDR1 SNHLY, CDR2 FYNNEI. This CDR3 is built from 13 residues. V trimming: 10 bases; J trimming: 6 bases; junction bases outside the gene matches: 4. In DNA form, the CDR3 reads TGTGCCACCCCGACAGGGGGTAATTCACCCCTCCACTTT. It encodes CATPTGGNSPLHF. The variable domain in full, with the rest retrieved from reference TRBV2 and TRBJ1-6, is EPEVTQTPSHQVTQMGQEVILRCVPISNHLYFYWYRQILGQKVEFLVSFYNNEISEKSEIFDDQFSVERPDGSNFTLKIRSTKLEDSAMYFCATPTGGNSPLHFGNGTRLTVT.

The V call is TRBV11-1, the J call TRBJ2-1, with TRBD2 matching over 10 bases. The CDR3 totals 16 residues. Looked up from germline, CDR1 is SGHAT and CDR2 is FQDESV (reference sequence). J lost 7 bases, V lost 2 bases, and 8 bases had no gene match. The CDR3 region is CASSLRASGRGNEQFF. The CDR3 DNA reads TGTGCCAGCAGCTTAAGGGCTAGCGGGAGAGGAAATGAGCAGTTCTTC.

As for this clone: At one end, the junction sequence differs from germline, possibly due to a read error. The chain carries TRBV7-7 and TRBJ2-5; TRBD1 agrees at 9 bases. Germline V CDR1 and CDR2: SSHAT, FNYEAQ (reference sequence). This CDR3 is built from 15 residues. The CDR3 DNA reads as TGTGCTAGCAGCTTACAGGGGGCGCTTGAAGAGACCCAGTACTTC. Translated: CASSLQGALEETQYF. The full variable domain, rest sourced from reference TRBV7-7 and TRBJ2-5, is GAGVSQSPRYKVTKRGQDVTLRCDPISSHATLYWYQQALGQGPEFLTYFNYEAQPDKSGLPSDRFSAERPEGSISTLTIQRTEQRDSAMYRCASSLQGALEETQYFGPGTRLLVL.

V usage is TRBV4-1 and J usage is TRBJ2-1, with D possibly matching TRBD2 (6 bases). The CDR3 consists of 14 residues. Germline loops: CDR1 MGHRA, CDR2 YSYEKL. The V and J ends lost 3 bases and 4 bases respectively, with 10 bases between them. Here the CDR3 reads CASSQPGLYNEQFF. The CDR3 DNA is TGCGCCAGCAGCCAGCCGGGACTTTACAATGAGCAGTTCTTC.

V usage is TRBV12-5 and J usage is TRBJ1-6, with a weak D call TRBD1 (5 bases). The V gene's germline CDR1 is LGHNT and CDR2 FRNRAP. The CDR3 runs to 14 residues. V gave up 5 bases and J gave up 8 bases, with 13 bases separating them. This chain's CDR3 is CASGADIGDSPLHF. The CDR3 DNA follows: TGTGCTAGTGGTGCGGACATAGGAGATTCACCCCTCCACTTT.

Concerning this clone itself: Germline and junction disagree at one end, which may indicate a read error. The V gene is TRBV7-7, the J gene TRBJ2-3; 8 bases agree with TRBD1. The CDR3 runs 15 residues. The germline CDR1 and CDR2 sequences are SSHAT and FNYEAQ (reference sequence). For the CDR3, the DNA is TGTGCTAGCAGCTTAGGCCAGGGGGCAGGGGATACGCAGTATTTT. Its protein product is CASSLGQGAGDTQYF.

This chain joins TRBV10-1 and TRBJ2-7, with TRBD2 matching over 14 bases. CDR1 is WNHNN and CDR2 is SYGVQD in the germline V gene (reference sequence). The CDR3 contains 23 residues. V trimming: 9 bases; J trimming: 2 bases; junction bases outside the gene matches: 30. The CDR3 here is CASPLEGGTSGGIGRIRTYEQYF. The DNA for the CDR3 is TGCGCCAGTCCTCTCGAAGGCGGGACTAGCGGGGGCATTGGACGGATAAGGACCTACGAGCAGTACTTC.